The 21 T cell receptor beta chains in this list originate from one sample, sequenced in a study of blood T cell repertoires in COVID-19. The data were produced by immunoSEQ multiplex PCR, yet TCRdb's version contains in-frame clones alone and is incomplete. The sample carries 200,000 to 300,000 clones, less than 90% recorded once. Specimen: peripheral blood. The receptors were gathered from a man aged 55 to 70 with acute or convalescent COVID-19.

V usage is TRBV10-3 and J usage is TRBJ2-1; TRBD1 might be the D (5 bases). Looked up from germline, CDR1 is ENHRY and CDR2 is SYGVKD. The CDR3 runs to 14 residues. The V end was cut by 8 bases, the J end by 0 bases, with 11 bases between. The CDR3 region is CAISDSNSYNEQFF. In DNA form, the CDR3 reads TGTGCCATCTCCGACAGTAACTCCTACAATGAGCAGTTCTTC.

This clone was counted a single time. The chain joins TRBV12-3 or TRBV12-4 to TRBJ1-1; D unresolved. The CDR3 covers 13 residues. The V gene lost 2 bases and the J gene lost 4 bases, with 8 bases spanning the gap. This CDR3 is CASSLYTATEAFF. CDR3 in DNA: TGTGCCAGCAGTTTATACACCGCCACTGAAGCTTTCTTT.

This clone was recorded a few times. This sequence joins TRBV28 and TRBJ1-1, with D perhaps matching TRBD1 (5 bases). Trimming shortened V by 5 bases and J by 4 bases, and 17 bases separated the two germline ends. Germline values: CDR1 MDHEN, CDR2 SYDVKM. This CDR3 region has 15 residues. The CDR3 DNA reads as TGTGCCAGCAGTCGTCGCCGGGGCGGGGGCACTGAAGCTTTCTTT. Translating it yields CASSRRRGGGTEAFF.

V usage is TRBV7-9 and J usage is TRBJ1-3; D not resolved. Trimming removed 4 bases at V and 1 base at J, with 8 bases between. From germline, CDR1 is SEHNR and CDR2 FQNEAQ (reference sequence). CDR3 size: 14 residues. The CDR3 loop is CASSSFLSGNTIYF. Written as DNA, the CDR3 is TGTGCCAGCAGCTCTTTTTTGTCTGGAAACACCATATATTTT.

V and J are TRBV30 and TRBJ1-3; D is uncertain. Deletions cut 3 bases from V and 1 base from J, with 10 bases between. The germline V gene encodes CDR1 GTSNPN and CDR2 SVGIG (reference sequence). This CDR3 comprises 14 residues. For the CDR3, the DNA is TGTGCCTGGAGACCGAGGAATTCTGGAAACACCATATATTTT. It is translated as CAWRPRNSGNTIYF. Looking up the rest from reference TRBV30 and TRBJ1-3 gives the full variable domain: SQTIHQWPATLVQPVGSPLSLECTVEGTSNPNLYWYRQAAGRGLQLLFYSVGIGQISSEVPQNLSASRPQDRQFILSSKKLLLSDSGFYLCAWRPRNSGNTIYFGEGSWLTVV.

The chain couples TRBV11-3 to TRBJ2-7; 8 nucleotides line up with TRBD2. Per germline, CDR1 SGHNT and CDR2 YENEEA. With V trimmed by 3 bases and J by 2 bases, 6 bases remained unmatched. The CDR3 contains 15 residues. The CDR3 coding sequence is TGTGCCAGCAGCTTGTTAGCGGGGCCAACCTACGAGCAGTACTTC. Encoded protein: CASSLLAGPTYEQYF.

This clone was observed once. V usage is TRBV9 and J usage is TRBJ2-1; D possibly corresponds to TRBD2 (6 bases). Trimming removed 1 base from V and 7 bases from J, with 18 bases in between. This CDR3 contains 16 residues. Germline-derived CDR1 and CDR2 are SGDLS and YYNGEE. CDR3 protein: CASSVMGEAGRNEQFF. The CDR3 coding sequence is TGTGCCAGCAGCGTAATGGGAGAGGCGGGGAGGAATGAGCAGTTCTTC.

The genes are TRBV7-3 and TRBJ1-2; possibly TRBD1 for D (5 bases). Per the germline V gene, CDR1 is SGHTA and CDR2 is FQGTGA. The V end was cut by 5 bases, the J end by 3 bases, with 16 bases between. This CDR3 has 15 amino acids. The CDR3 nucleotides read TGTGCCAGCAGCCCCGGGGGGTCCTTTGACTATGGCTACACCTTC. As protein: CASSPGGSFDYGYTF.

The chain couples TRBV9 to TRBJ1-5, with D possibly matching TRBD1 (5 bases). Between the trimmed V and J ends, which lost 0 bases and 6 bases, there was a span of 13 bases. The length of the CDR3 is 15 residues. Germline CDR1 reads SGDLS; CDR2 reads YYNGEE. The CDR3 region is CASSVDGRASQPQHF. CDR3 bases: TGTGCCAGCAGCGTAGATGGCAGGGCGAGTCAGCCCCAGCATTTT.

CDR3 bases: TGTGCCAGCAGTCGGAGGACTATGGGGTCAAGCCTTAATCAGCCCCAGCATTTT. Its protein is CASSRRTMGSSLNQPQHF. V and J are TRBV27 and TRBJ1-5, with no clear D. This CDR3 is built from 18 residues. Germline CDR1 and CDR2: MNHEY and SMNVEV (reference sequence). The ends were cut back, 5 bases at V and 4 bases at J, with 24 bases in the middle.

The chain recombines TRBV7-9 with TRBJ1-1; a weak D match, TRBD1 (6 bases). This CDR3 comprises 14 residues. CDR1 and CDR2 (germline): SEHNR, FQNEAQ (reference sequence). Between the trimmed V and J ends, which lost 6 bases and 4 bases, there was a span of 15 bases. This CDR3 is CASRNRALGTEAFF. The CDR3 DNA reads as TGTGCCAGCAGAAACAGGGCTCTTGGCACTGAAGCTTTCTTT.

This clone was detected once. The V and J genes are TRBV7-8 and TRBJ2-3; 8 bases are shared with TRBD1. The V gene's germline CDR1 is SGHVS and CDR2 FQNEAQ. This CDR3 contains 15 residues. V trimming: 5 bases; J trimming: 5 bases; junction bases outside the gene matches: 9. Here the CDR3 DNA reads TGTGCCAGCAGCATCGCAGGGGGCGGCGAAGATACGCAGTATTTT. This codes for CASSIAGGGEDTQYF.

Only a few counts were recorded for this clone. The V call is TRBV11-2, the J call TRBJ2-1, with D hard to call. Trimming took off 3 bases at V and 5 bases at J, with 14 bases between the two ends. There are 15 residues in the CDR3. Germline V gene lookup returns CDR1 SGHAT and CDR2 FQNNGV. For the CDR3, the DNA is TGTGCCAGCAGCTTGACGGGTACCCGTCACAATGAGCAGTTCTTC. Translating it yields CASSLTGTRHNEQFF.

V and J are TRBV3-1 (or the pseudogene TRBV3-2) and TRBJ2-4; weak D call: TRBD2 (6 bases). CDR1 is LGHDT, CDR2 YNNKEL, per germline (reference sequence). The CDR3 has 13 residues. Trimming shortened V by 4 bases and J by 6 bases, and 10 bases separated the two germline ends. Written as DNA, the CDR3 is TGTGCCAGCAGCCGAGACGGGGGAAACATTCAGTACTTC. Its translation is CASSRDGGNIQYF.

V is TRBV9 and J is TRBJ2-5, with 10 bases aligning to TRBD2. The CDR3 consists of 16 residues. Trimming took 3 bases from V and 1 from J; bases not matched to a gene: 6. Per the germline V gene, CDR1 is SGDLS and CDR2 is YYNGEE. CDR3 sequence reads: CASSEFSGGFQETQYF. The CDR3 region has the DNA TGTGCCAGCAGCGAGTTTAGCGGGGGGTTCCAAGAGACCCAGTACTTC.

The sample holds one count of this clone. This chain connects TRBV19 to TRBJ2-1; 9 bases map to TRBD2. Losses at the gene ends were 8 bases for V and 15 bases for J; bases not matched to a gene: 14. The CDR3 is 13 amino acids. In germline, CDR1 is LNHDA, CDR2 SQIVND (reference sequence). The CDR3 reads CASGESGRSYPFF. DNA for the CDR3: TGTGCCAGTGGTGAAAGCGGGAGGAGTTATCCGTTCTTC.

The V and J genes are TRBV9 and TRBJ2-5; 7 bases align to TRBD2. V lost 4 bases to trimming and J lost 2 bases; unmatched junction nucleotides: 8. Germline CDR1 is SGDLS and CDR2 is YYNGEE. This CDR3 is 15 amino acids long. CDR3 region: CASSPGGGAQETQYF. The CDR3 nucleotides read TGTGCCAGCAGCCCGGGCGGGGGAGCACAAGAGACCCAGTACTTC.

The V and J genes are TRBV5-4 and TRBJ2-1; 7 positions match TRBD2. The J segment lost 9 bases and the V segment lost 1 base, leaving 10 bases of the junction unmatched. CDR1 and CDR2 (germline): SGHNT, YYREEE (reference sequence). This CDR3 has 15 amino acids. CDR3 sequence reads: CASSLQRGSIIEQFF. The CDR3 nucleotides are TGTGCCAGCAGCTTGCAGCGGGGCAGTATCATTGAGCAGTTCTTC. Supplemented by reference TRBV5-4 and TRBJ2-1, the full variable domain reads ETGVTQSPTHLIKTRGQQVTLRCSSQSGHNTVSWYQQALGQGPQFIFQYYREEENGRGNFPPRFSGLQFPNYSSELNVNALELDDSALYLCASSLQRGSIIEQFFGPGTRLTVL.

This chain connects TRBV3-1 (or the pseudogene TRBV3-2) to TRBJ2-3; TRBD2 agrees at 12 bases. CDR3 length equals 16 residues. The V gene end was trimmed by 2 bases and the J gene end by 3 bases; junction bases not matched to a gene: 3. Germline values: CDR1 LGHDT, CDR2 YNNKEL (reference sequence). CDR3: CASSQPSGGATDTQYF. CDR3 nucleotides: TGTGCCAGCAGCCAACCTAGCGGGGGGGCAACAGATACGCAGTATTTT.

A few counts support this clone. V usage is TRBV20-1 and J usage is TRBJ1-1; 8 bases align to TRBD1. CDR3 length equals 11 residues. CDR1 is DFQATT, CDR2 SNEGSKA, per germline (reference sequence). The V segment lost 4 bases and the J segment 11 bases; nucleotides outside the gene matches: 6. In DNA, the CDR3 is TGCAGTGCTAACCGGGACAGGTTCGCTTTCTTT. It is translated as CSANRDRFAFF.

This chain connects TRBV3-1 (or the pseudogene TRBV3-2) to TRBJ1-3; 10 positions match TRBD1. The J segment lost 0 bases and the V segment lost 4 bases, leaving 6 bases of the junction unmatched. The CDR3 totals 17 residues. The germline V gene encodes CDR1 LGHDT and CDR2 YNNKEL (reference sequence). Here the CDR3 reads CASSRGQGKVSGNTIYF. The CDR3 region has the DNA TGTGCCAGCAGCCGGGGACAGGGGAAGGTCTCTGGAAACACCATATATTTT.